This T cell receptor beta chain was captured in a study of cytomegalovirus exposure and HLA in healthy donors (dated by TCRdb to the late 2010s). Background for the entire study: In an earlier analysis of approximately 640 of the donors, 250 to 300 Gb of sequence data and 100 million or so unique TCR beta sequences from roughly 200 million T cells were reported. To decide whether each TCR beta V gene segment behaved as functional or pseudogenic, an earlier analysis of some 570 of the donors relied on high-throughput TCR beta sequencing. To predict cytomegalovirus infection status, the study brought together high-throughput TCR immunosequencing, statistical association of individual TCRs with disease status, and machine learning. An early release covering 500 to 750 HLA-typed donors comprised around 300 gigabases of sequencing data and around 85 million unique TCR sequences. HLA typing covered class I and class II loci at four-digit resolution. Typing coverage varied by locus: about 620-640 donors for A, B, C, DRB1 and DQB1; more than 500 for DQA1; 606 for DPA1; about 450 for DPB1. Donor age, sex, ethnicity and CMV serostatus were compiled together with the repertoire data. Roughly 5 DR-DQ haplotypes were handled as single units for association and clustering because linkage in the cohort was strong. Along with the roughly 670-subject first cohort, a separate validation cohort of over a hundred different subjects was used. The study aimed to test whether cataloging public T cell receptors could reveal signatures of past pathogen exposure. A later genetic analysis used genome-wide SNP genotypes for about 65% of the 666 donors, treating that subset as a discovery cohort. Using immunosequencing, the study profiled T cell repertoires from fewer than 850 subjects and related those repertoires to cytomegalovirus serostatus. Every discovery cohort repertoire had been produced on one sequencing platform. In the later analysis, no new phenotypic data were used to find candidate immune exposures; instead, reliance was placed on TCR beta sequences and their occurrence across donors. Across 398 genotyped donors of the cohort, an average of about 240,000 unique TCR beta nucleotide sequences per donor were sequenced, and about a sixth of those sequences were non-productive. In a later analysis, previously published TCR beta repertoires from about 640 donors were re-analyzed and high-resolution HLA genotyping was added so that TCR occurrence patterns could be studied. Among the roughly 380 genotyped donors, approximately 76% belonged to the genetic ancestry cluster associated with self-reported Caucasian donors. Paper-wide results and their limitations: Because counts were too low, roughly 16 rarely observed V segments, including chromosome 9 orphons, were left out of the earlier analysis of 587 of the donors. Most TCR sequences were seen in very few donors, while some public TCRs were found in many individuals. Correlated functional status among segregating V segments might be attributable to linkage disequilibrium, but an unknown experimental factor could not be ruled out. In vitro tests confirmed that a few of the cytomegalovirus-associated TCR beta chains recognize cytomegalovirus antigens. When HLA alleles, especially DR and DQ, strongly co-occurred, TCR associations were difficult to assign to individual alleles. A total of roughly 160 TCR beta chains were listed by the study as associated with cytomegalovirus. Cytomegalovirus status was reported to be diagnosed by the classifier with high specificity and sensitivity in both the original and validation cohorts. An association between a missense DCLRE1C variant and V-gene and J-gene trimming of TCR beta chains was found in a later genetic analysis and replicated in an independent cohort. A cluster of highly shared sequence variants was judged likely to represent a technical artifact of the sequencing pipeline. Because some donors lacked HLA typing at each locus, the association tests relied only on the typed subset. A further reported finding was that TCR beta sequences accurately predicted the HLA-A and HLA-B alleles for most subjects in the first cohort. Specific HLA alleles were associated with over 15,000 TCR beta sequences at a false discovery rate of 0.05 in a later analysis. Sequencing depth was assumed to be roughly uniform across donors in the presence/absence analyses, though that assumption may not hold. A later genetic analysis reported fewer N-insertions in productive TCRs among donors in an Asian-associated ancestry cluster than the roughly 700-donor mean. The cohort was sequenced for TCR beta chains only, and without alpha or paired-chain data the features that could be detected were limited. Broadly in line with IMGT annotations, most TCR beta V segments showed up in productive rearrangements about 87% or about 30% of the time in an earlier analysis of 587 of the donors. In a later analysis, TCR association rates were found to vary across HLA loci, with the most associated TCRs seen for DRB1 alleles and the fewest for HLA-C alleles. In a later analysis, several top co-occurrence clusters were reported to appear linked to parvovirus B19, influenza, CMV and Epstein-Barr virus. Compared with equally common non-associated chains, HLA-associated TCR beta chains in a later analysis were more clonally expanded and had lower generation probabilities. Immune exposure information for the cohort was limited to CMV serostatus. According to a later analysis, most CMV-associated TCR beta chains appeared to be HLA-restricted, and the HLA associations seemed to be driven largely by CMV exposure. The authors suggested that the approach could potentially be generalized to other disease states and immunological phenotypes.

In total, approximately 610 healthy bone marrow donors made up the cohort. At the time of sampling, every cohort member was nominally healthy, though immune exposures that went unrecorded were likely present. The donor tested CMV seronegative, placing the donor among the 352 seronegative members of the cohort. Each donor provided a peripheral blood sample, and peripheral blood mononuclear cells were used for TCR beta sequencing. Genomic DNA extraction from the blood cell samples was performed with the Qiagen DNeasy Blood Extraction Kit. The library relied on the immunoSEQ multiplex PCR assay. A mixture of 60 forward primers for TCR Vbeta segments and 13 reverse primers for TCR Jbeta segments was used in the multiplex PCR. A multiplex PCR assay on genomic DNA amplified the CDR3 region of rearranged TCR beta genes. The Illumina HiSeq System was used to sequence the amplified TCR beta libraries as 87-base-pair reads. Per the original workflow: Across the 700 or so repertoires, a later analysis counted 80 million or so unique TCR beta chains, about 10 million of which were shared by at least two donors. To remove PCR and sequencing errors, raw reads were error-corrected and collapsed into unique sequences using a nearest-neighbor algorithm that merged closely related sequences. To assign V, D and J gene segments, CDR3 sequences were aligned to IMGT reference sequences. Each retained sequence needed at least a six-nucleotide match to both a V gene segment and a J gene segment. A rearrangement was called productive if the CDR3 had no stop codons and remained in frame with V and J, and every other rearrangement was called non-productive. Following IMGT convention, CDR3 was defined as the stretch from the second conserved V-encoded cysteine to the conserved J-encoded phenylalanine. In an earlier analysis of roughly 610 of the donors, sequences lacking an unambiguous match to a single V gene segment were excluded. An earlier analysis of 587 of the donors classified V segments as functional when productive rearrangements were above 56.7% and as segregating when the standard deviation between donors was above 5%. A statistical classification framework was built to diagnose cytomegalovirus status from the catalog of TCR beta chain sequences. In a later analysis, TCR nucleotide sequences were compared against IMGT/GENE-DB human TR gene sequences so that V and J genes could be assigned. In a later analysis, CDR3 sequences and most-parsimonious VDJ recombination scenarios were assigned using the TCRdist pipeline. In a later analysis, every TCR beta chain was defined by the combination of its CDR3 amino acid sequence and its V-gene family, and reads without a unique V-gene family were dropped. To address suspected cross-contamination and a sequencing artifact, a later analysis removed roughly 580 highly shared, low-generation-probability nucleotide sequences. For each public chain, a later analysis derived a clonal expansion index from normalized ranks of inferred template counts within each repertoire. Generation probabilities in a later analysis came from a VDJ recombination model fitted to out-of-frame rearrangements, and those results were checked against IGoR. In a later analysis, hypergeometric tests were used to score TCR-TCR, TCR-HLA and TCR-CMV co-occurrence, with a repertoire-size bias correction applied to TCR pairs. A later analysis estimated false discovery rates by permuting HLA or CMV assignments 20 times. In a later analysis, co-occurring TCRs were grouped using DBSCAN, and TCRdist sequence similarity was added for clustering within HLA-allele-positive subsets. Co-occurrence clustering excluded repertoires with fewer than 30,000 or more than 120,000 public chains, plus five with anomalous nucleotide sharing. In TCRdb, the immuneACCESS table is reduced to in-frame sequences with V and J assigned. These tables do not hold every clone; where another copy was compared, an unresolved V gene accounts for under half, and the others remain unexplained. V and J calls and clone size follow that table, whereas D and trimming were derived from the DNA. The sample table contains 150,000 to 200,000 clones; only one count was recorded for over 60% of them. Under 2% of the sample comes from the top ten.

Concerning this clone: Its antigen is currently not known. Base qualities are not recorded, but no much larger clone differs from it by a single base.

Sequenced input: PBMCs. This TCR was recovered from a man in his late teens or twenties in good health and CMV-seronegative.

The DNA sequence follows: TGTGCCAGCACCCGAAGCACCGCTCTTGACTATGGCTACACCTTC. It specifies CASTRSTALDYGYTF. The rearrangement joined TRBV6-6 to TRBJ1-2; the D gene is unclear. CDR1 is given as MNHNY and CDR2 as SVGAGI, both from the germline V gene (reference sequence). The CDR3, cysteine through phenylalanine, is 15 amino acids long. The sequence is cut down to CDR3 DNA, 45 bases in frame from base 1. The V end loses 7 bases and the J end loses 3 bases, and a stretch of 18 bases separates them.